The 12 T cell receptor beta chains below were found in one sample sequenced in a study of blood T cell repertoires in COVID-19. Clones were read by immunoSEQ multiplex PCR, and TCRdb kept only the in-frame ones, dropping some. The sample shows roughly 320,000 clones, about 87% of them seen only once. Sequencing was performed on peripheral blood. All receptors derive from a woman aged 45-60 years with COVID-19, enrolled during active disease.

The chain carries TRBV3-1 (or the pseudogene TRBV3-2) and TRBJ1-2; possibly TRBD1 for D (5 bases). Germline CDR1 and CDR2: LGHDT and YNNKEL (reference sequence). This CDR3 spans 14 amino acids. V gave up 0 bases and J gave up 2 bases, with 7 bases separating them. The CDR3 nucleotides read TGTGCCAGCAGCCAAGATGGGGGGAACTATGGCTACACCTTC. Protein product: CASSQDGGNYGYTF.

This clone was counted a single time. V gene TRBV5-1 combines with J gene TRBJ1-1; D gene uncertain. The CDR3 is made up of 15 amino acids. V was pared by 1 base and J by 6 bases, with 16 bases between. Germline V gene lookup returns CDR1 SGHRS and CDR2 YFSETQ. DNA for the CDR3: TGCGCCAGCAGCTTGAGGAGGGAGGGTTTCTCTGAAGCTTTCTTT. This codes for CASSLRREGFSEAFF.

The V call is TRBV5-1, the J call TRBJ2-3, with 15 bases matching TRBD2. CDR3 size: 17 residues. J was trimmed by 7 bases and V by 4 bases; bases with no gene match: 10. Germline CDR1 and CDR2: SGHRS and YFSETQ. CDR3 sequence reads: CASSPGLAGGLQNTQYF. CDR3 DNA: TGCGCCAGCAGCCCGGGACTAGCGGGGGGATTACAGAATACGCAGTATTTT.

CDR3 nucleotides: TGTGCCAGTAGTCGAGGGGGCTATGGCTACACCTTC. This gives the protein CASSRGGYGYTF. The chain links TRBV19 to TRBJ1-2; perhaps TRBD1 as D (6 bases). The CDR3 totals 12 residues. Trimming removed 5 bases at V and 4 bases at J, with 8 bases between. CDR1 is LNHDA, CDR2 SQIVND, per germline (reference sequence).

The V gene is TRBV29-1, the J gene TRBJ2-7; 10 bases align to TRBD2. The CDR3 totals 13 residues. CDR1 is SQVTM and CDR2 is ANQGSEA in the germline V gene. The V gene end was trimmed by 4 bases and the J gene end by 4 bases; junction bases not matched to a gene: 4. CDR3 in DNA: TGCAGCGTTGCCAGCGGGAGGGGATACGAGCAGTACTTC. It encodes CSVASGRGYEQYF.

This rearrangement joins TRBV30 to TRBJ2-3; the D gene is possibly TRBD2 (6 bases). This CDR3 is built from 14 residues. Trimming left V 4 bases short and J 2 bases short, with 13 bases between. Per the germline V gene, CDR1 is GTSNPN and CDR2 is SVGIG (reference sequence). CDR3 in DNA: TGTGCCTGGATTGCGGGACGACACACAGATACGCAGTATTTT. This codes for CAWIAGRHTDTQYF.

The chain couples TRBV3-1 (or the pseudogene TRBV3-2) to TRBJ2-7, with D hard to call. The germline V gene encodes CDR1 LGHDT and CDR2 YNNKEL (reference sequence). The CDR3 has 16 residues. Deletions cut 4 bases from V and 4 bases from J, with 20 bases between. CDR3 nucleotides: TGTGCCAGCAGCCGGAAACCGGCGATTTTCGGGTACGAGCAGTACTTC. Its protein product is CASSRKPAIFGYEQYF.

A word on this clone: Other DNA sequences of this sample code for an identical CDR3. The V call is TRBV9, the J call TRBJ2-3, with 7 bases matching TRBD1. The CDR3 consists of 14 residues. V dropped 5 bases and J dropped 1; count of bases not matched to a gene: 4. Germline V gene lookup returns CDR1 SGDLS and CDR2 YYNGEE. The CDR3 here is CASSGDSRTDTQYF. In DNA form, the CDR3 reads TGTGCCAGCAGTGGGGACAGCCGCACAGATACGCAGTATTTT.

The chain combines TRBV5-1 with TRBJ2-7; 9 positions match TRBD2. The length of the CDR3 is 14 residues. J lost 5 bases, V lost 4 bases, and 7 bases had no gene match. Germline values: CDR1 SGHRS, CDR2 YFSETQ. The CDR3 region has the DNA TGCGCCAGCAGCGGAATAGCGGGAGCCCACGAGCAGTACTTC. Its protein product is CASSGIAGAHEQYF.

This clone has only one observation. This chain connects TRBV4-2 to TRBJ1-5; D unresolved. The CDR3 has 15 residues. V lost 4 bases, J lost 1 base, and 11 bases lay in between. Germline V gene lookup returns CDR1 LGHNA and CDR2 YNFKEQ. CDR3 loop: CASSPRAGSNQPQHF. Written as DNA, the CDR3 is TGTGCCAGCAGCCCCCGCGCGGGGAGCAATCAGCCCCAGCATTTT.

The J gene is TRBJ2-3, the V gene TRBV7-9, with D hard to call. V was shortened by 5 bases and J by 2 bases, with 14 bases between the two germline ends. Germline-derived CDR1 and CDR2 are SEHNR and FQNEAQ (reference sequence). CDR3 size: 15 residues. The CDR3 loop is CASSVAVTSTDTQYF. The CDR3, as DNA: TGTGCCAGCAGCGTTGCGGTAACATCCACAGATACGCAGTATTTT. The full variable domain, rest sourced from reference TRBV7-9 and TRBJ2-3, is DTGVSQNPRHKITKRGQNVTFRCDPISEHNRLYWYRQTLGQGPEFLTYFQNEAQLEKSRLLSDRFSAERPKGSFSTLEIQRTEQGDSAMYLCASSVAVTSTDTQYFGPGTRLTVL.

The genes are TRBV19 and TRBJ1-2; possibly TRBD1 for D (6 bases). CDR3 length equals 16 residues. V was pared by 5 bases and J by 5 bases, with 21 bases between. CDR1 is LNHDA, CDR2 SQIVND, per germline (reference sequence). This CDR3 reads CASSVVSRGAGYGYTF. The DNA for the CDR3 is TGTGCCAGTAGTGTGGTCTCTCGGGGGGCCGGATATGGCTACACCTTC.